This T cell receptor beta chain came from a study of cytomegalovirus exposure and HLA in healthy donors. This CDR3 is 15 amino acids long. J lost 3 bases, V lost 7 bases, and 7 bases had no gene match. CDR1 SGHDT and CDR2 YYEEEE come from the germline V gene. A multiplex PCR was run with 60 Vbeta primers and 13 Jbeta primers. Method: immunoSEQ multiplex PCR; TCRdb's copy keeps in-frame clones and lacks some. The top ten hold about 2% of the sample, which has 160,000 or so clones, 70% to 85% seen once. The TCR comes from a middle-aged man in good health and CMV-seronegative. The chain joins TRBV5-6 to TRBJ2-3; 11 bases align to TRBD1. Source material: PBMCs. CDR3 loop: CASGQGASGTDTQYF. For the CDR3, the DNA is TGTGCCAGCGGACAGGGGGCTAGTGGGACAGATACGCAGTATTTT.